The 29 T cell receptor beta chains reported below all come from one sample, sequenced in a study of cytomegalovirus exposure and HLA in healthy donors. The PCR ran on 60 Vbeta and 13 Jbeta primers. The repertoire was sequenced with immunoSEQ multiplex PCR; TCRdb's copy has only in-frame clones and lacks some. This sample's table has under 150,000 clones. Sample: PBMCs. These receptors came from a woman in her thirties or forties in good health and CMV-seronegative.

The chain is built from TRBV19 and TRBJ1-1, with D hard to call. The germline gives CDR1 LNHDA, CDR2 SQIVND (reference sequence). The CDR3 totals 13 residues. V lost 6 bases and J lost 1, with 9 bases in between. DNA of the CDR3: TGTGCCAGTAGGGGCCTGGGGAACACTGAAGCTTTCTTT. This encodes CASRGLGNTEAFF.

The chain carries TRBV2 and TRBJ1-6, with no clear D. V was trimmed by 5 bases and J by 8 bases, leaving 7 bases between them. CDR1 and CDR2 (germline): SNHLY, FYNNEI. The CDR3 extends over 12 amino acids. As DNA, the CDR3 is TGTGCCAGCAGTCGAGGTTATTCACCCCTCCACTTT. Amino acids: CASSRGYSPLHF. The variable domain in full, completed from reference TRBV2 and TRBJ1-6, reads EPEVTQTPSHQVTQMGQEVILRCVPISNHLYFYWYRQILGQKVEFLVSFYNNEISEKSEIFDDQFSVERPDGSNFTLKIRSTKLEDSAMYFCASSRGYSPLHFGNGTRLTVT.

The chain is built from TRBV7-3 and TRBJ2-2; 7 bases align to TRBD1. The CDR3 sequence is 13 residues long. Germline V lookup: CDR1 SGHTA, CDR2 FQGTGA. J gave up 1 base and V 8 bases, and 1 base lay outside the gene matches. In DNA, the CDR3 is TGTGCCAGCCGGACAGGGAACACCGGGGAGCTGTTTTTT. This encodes CASRTGNTGELFF.

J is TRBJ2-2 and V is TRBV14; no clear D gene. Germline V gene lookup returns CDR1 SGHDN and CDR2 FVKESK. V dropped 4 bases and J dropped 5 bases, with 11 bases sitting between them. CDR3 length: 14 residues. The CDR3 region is CASSLSTRTGELFF. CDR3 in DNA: TGTGCCAGCAGCCTCTCGACTCGGACCGGGGAGCTGTTTTTT.

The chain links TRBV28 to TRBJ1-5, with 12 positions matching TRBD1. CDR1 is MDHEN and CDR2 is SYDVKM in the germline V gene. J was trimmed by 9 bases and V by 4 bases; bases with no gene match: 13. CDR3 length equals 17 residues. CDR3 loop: CASSSGTGGFGIRPQHF. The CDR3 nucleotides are TGTGCCAGCAGTTCCGGGACAGGGGGCTTTGGGATAAGGCCCCAGCATTTT.

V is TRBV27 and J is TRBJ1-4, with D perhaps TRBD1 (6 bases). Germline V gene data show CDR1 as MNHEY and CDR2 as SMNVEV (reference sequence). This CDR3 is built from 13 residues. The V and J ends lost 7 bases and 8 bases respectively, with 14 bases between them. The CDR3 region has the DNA TGTGCCAGCATGGGCGGGGGGGCCGAAAAACTGTTTTTT. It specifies CASMGGGAEKLFF.

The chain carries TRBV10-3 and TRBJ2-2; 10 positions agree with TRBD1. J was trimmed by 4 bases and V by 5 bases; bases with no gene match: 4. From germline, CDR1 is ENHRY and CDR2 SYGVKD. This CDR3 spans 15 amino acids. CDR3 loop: CAISSGQGVTGELFF. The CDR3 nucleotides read TGTGCCATCAGTTCCGGACAGGGGGTCACCGGGGAGCTGTTTTTT.

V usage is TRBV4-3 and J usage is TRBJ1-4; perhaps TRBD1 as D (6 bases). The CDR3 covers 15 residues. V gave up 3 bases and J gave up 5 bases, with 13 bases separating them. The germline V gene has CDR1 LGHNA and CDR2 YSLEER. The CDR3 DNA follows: TGCGCCAGCAGCCAGCCCGGGACAAGGAATGAAAAACTGTTTTTT. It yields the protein CASSQPGTRNEKLFF.

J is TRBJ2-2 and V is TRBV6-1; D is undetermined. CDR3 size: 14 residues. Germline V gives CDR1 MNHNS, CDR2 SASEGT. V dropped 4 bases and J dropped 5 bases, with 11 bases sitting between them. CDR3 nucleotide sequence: TGTGCCAGCAGTGCTTTGTCGAGGACCGGGGAGCTGTTTTTT. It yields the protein CASSALSRTGELFF.

This CDR3 is CASSSDRDYGYTF. CDR3 DNA: TGTGCCAGCAGTTCTGACAGGGACTATGGCTACACCTTC. The chain has TRBV11-2 and TRBJ1-2, with 7 bases lining up with TRBD1. V lost 6 bases to trimming and J lost 3 bases; unmatched junction nucleotides: 4. CDR1 is SGHAT and CDR2 is FQNNGV in the germline V gene. This CDR3 comprises 13 residues.

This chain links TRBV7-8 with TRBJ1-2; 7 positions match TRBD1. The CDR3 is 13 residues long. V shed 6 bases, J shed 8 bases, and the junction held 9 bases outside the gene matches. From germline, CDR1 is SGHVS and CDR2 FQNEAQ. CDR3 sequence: CASSLEGAPGYTF. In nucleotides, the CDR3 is TGTGCCAGCAGTCTTGAGGGGGCGCCCGGCTACACCTTC.

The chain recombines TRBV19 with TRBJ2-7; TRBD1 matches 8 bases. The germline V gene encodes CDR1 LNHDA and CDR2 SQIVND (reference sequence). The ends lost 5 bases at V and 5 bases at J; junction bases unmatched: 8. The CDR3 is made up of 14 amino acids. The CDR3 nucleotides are TGTGCCAGTAGTGCTAGGACAGGGATCCACGAGCAGTACGTC. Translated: CASSARTGIHEQYV.

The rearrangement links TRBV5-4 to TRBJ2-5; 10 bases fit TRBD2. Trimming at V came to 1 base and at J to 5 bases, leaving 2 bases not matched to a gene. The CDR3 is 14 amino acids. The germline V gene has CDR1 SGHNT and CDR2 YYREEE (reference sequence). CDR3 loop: CASSLLAGGETQYF. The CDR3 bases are TGTGCCAGCAGCTTGTTAGCGGGGGGCGAGACCCAGTACTTC.

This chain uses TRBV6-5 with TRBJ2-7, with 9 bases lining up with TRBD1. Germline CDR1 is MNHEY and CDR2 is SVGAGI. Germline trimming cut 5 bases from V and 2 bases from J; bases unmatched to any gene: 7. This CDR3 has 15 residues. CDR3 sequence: CASSREGTGPYEQYF. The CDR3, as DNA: TGTGCCAGCAGTAGGGAGGGGACAGGGCCCTACGAGCAGTACTTC.

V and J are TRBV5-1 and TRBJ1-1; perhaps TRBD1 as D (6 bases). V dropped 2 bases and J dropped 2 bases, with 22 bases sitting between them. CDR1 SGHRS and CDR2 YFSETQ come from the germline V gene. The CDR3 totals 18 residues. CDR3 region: CASSFRDTTRGFNTEAFF. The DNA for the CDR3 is TGCGCCAGCAGCTTCAGGGACACAACAAGGGGGTTTAACACTGAAGCTTTCTTT. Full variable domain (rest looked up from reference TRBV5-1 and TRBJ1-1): KAGVTQTPRYLIKTRGQQVTLSCSPISGHRSVSWYQQTPGQGLQFLFEYFSETQRNKGNFPGRFSGRQFSNSRSEMNVSTLELGDSALYLCASSFRDTTRGFNTEAFFGQGTRLTVV.

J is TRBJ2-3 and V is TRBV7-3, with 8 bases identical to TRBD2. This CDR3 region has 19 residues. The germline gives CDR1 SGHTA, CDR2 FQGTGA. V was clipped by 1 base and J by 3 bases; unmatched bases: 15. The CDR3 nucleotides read TGTGCCAGCAGCTTAATCCACCGGGGGTTGGGCGGGGGGACAGATACGCAGTATTTT. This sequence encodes CASSLIHRGLGGGTDTQYF.

The CDR3: CASKGGGAVGTGELFF. As DNA, the CDR3 is TGCGCCAGCAAGGGCGGGGGGGCCGTAGGCACCGGGGAGCTGTTTTTT. This chain uses TRBV5-1 with TRBJ2-2; 9 bases match TRBD2. The V gene end was trimmed by 6 bases and the J gene end by 4 bases; junction bases not matched to a gene: 10. Looked up from germline, CDR1 is SGHRS and CDR2 is YFSETQ. The CDR3 sequence is 16 residues long.

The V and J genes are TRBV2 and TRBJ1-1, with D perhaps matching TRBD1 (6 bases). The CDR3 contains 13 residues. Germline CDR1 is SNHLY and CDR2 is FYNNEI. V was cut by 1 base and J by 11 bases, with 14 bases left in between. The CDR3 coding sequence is TGTGCCAGCAGTGAAGAGCGGGGGGGGCGGGCTTTCTTT. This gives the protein CASSEERGGRAFF.

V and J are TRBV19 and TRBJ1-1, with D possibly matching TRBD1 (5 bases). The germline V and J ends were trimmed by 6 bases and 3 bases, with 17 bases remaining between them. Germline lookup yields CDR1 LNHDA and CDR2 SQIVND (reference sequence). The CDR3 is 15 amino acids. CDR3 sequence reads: CASRPGKLWDTEAFF. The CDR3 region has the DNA TGTGCCAGTAGGCCAGGGAAATTGTGGGACACTGAAGCTTTCTTT.

The CDR3, as DNA: TGTGCCAGCAGCTTGAGGAGGCCCGGGGAGTCACCCCTCCACTTT. Translation: CASSLRRPGESPLHF. The chain joins TRBV5-4 to TRBJ1-6, with D uncertain. CDR1 is SGHNT, CDR2 YYREEE, per germline (reference sequence). Trimming took 1 base from V and 10 from J, leaving 15 bases between them. CDR3 length equals 15 residues.

The CDR3: CASSANIGGRLGLYGYTF. The CDR3 nucleotides read TGTGCCAGCAGCGCTAATATTGGAGGGCGTTTGGGGCTCTATGGCTACACCTTC. This chain joins TRBV9 and TRBJ1-2, with D maybe TRBD1 (5 bases). The length of the CDR3 is 18 residues. Germline CDR1 is SGDLS and CDR2 is YYNGEE. The V end lost 3 bases, the J end lost 4 bases, and 25 bases lay between the germline ends.

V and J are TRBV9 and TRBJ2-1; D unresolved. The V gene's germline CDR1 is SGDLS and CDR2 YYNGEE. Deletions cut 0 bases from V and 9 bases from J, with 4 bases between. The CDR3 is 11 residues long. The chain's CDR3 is CASSVAFEQFF. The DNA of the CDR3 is TGTGCCAGCAGCGTAGCGTTTGAGCAGTTCTTC. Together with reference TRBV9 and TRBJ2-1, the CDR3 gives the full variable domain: DSGVTQTPKHLITATGQRVTLRCSPRSGDLSVYWYQQSLDQGLQFLIQYYNGEERAKGNILERFSAQQFPDLHSELNLSSLELGDSALYFCASSVAFEQFFGPGTRLTVL.

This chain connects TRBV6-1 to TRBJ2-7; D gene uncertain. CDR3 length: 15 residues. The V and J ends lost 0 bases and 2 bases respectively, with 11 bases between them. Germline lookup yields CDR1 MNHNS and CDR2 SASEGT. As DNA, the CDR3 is TGTGCCAGCAGTGAAGCGTCCGAAGGAGCCTACGAGCAGTACTTC. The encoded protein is CASSEASEGAYEQYF.

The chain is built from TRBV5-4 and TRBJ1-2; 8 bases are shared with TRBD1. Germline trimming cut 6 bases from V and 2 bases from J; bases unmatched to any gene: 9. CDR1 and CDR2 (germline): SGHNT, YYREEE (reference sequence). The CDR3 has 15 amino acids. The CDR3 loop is CASTYAGGRNYGYTF. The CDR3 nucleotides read TGTGCCAGCACTTACGCAGGGGGCAGGAACTATGGCTACACCTTC.

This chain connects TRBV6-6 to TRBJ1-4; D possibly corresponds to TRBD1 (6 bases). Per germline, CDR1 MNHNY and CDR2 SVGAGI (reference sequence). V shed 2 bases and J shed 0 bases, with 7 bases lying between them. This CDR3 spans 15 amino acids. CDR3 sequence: CASSYGGSTNEKLFF. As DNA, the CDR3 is TGTGCCAGCAGTTACGGGGGCTCAACTAATGAAAAACTGTTTTTT.

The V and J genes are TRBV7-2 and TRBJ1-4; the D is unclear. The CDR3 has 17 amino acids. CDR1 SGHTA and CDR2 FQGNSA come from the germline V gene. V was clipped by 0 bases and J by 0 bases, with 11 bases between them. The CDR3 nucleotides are TGTGCCAGCAGCTTAGCGGTGGCCGGGGCAACTAATGAAAAACTGTTTTTT. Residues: CASSLAVAGATNEKLFF.

This CDR3 is CASRFSGDRGDIQYF. The DNA of the CDR3 is TGCGCCAGCAGATTTAGCGGGGACCGGGGGGACATTCAGTACTTC. The chain couples TRBV5-1 to TRBJ2-4; 8 bases fit TRBD2. Looked up from germline, CDR1 is SGHRS and CDR2 is YFSETQ. The CDR3 extends over 15 amino acids. The V gene end was trimmed by 5 bases and the J gene end by 8 bases; junction bases not matched to a gene: 12.

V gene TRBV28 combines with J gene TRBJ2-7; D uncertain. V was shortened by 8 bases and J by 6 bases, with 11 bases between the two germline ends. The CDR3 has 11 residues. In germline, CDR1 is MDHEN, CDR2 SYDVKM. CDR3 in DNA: TGTGCCAGCGCTACCCTCGGCGAGCAGTACTTC. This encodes CASATLGEQYF.

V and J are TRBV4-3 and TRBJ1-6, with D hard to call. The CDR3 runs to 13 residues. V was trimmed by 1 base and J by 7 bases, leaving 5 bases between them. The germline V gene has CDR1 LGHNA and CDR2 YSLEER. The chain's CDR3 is CASSQVPNSPLHF. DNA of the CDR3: TGCGCCAGCAGCCAAGTCCCGAATTCACCCCTCCACTTT.